This note documents a single T cell receptor beta chain sequence. Its antigen is currently unknown. Trimming cost V 3 bases and J 7 bases, with 5 bases left between them. Germline V gene sequence: CDR1 SGHNT, CDR2 YYREEE (reference sequence). The length of the CDR3 is 11 residues. The data belong to a study of shared clonotypes between healthy human individuals. Points from the study as a whole: Some naive CD4 clonotypes, 4.5% to 5.5%, turned up in common across a handful of donors. When compared with the clonotypes that were shared by all four sorted-subset donors, the non-shared clonotypes turned out to have lower generation probabilities.

Sequenced by immunoSEQ multiplex PCR; TCRdb stores in-frame clones only, minus some. The data contain 2 million to 3 million clones, approximately 90% of them seen just once; the ten biggest clones take up under 0.15%. Memory CD4+ cells were the fraction left after CD45RA+ naive selection. This TCR came from a man aged 18 to 35 in good health. The chain has TRBV5-4 and TRBJ2-1, with TRBD2 as a possible D gene (5 bases). The sequencing input was naive CD4+ T cells sorted from blood. Subset denoted: CD45RA+ positively selected. The DNA of the CDR3 is TGTGCCAGCAGCTGGGAGAATGAGCAGTTCTTC. It encodes CASSWENEQFF.